This entry lists 5 T cell receptor beta chains sequenced from one sample in a study of cytomegalovirus exposure and HLA in healthy donors (dated 2017 in TCRdb). Library preparation used the immunoSEQ multiplex PCR assay. A mixture of 60 forward primers for TCR Vbeta segments and 13 reverse primers for TCR Jbeta segments was used in the multiplex PCR. TCRdb mirrors the immuneACCESS table, restricted to in-frame sequences. Some clones are absent from its copies; in checked studies, under half trace to an unresolved V gene, and the reason for the others is unknown. Counted in this sample were under 85,000 clones; 80% of them appeared once. The top ten hold around 4% of the sample. The sequenced sample was PBMCs. Every receptor here comes from a woman in her twenties or thirties in good health and CMV-seronegative.

This clone was observed a few times. This chain connects TRBV5-4 to TRBJ1-1; possible D gene TRBD1, 6 bases. The CDR3 totals 16 residues. CDR1 is SGHNT and CDR2 is YYREEE in the germline V gene (reference sequence). Trimming removed 2 bases from V and 1 base from J, with 15 bases in between. CDR3 amino acids: CASSFLPAGANTEAFF. CDR3 nucleotide sequence: TGTGCCAGCAGCTTTCTCCCTGCAGGGGCGAACACTGAAGCTTTCTTT.

This sequence joins TRBV28 and TRBJ1-2, with D uncertain. CDR3 size: 12 residues. Germline V lookup: CDR1 MDHEN, CDR2 SYDVKM. Trimming stripped 2 bases from V and 4 bases from J, with 5 bases between. The CDR3 loop is CASSLASYGYTF. DNA for the CDR3: TGTGCCAGCAGTTTAGCCAGCTATGGCTACACCTTC.

The CDR3 loop reads CSVPGQRGPYNEQFF. The CDR3 DNA reads as TGCAGCGTCCCCGGCCAGCGGGGCCCTTACAATGAGCAGTTCTTC. This chain joins TRBV29-1 and TRBJ2-1, with TRBD2 matching 7 bases. Looked up from germline, CDR1 is SQVTM and CDR2 is ANQGSEA. J gave up 4 bases and V 6 bases, and 12 bases lay outside the gene matches. This CDR3 contains 15 residues.

This clone was seen only a few times. CDR3 region: CASRNQGSNTGELFF. The CDR3 region has the DNA TGCGCCAGTAGGAATCAGGGAAGCAACACCGGGGAGCTGTTTTTT. J is TRBJ2-2 and V is TRBV4-1, with D possibly TRBD1 on 5 matching bases. Germline CDR1 MGHRA, CDR2 YSYEKL. V was pared by 9 bases and J by 2 bases, with 16 bases between. The CDR3 is made up of 15 amino acids.

J is TRBJ2-5 and V is TRBV10-3; 8 bases are a match to TRBD2. CDR3 length equals 14 residues. Germline V gene data show CDR1 as ENHRY and CDR2 as SYGVKD. The ends lost 5 bases at V and 5 bases at J; junction bases unmatched: 7. The CDR3 spells CAISLGLASETQYF. The CDR3 nucleotides are TGTGCCATCAGTCTCGGACTAGCTAGTGAGACCCAGTACTTC.